Listed below are T cell receptor beta chains from one sample, sequenced in a study of molecular identifiers for immune sequencing clone quantification. From the PCR reads, TCRdb called clonotypes with MiXCR, one entry per CDR3 protein. The data contain approximately 550,000 distinct CDR3 sequences, roughly 23% of them seen just once; the ten biggest clones take up 0.84%. Sequencing was performed on naive CD8+ T cells from blood, with Jurkat cell RNA spiked in. The receptors stem from a human donor in good health. Some libraries in this study had Jurkat cell RNA spiked in. Each CDR3 is given with its conserved first and last residue. D genes are given only for firm matches. Clone size is not always given. Where it is, it says once, few, many or a class for expanded clones.

V	J	length	D	size	CDR3	DNA
TRBV27	TRBJ2-1	15	TRBD2	-	CASSLSAGLYNEQFF	TGTGCCAGCAGTTTATCAGCGGGACTATACAATGAGCAGTTCTTC
TRBV6-2/TRBV6-3	TRBJ2-1	15	-	-	CASSYPLGEYNEQFF	TGTGCCAGCAGTTACCCGCTGGGGGAATACAATGAGCAGTTCTTC
TRBV7-6	TRBJ2-7	15	TRBD2	-	CASSLDAGGAYEQYF	TGTGCCAGCAGCTTAGATGCGGGGGGAGCCTACGAGCAGTACTTC
TRBV20-1	TRBJ2-7	13	-	many	CSARDTASYEQYF	TGCAGTGCCCGGGACACGGCTTCCTACGAGCAGTACTTC
TRBV4-1	TRBJ2-1	16	TRBD1	-	CASSPQGGTGLSEQFF	TGCGCCAGCAGCCCCCAGGGCGGGACAGGGTTATCTGAGCAGTTCTTC
TRBV6-2/TRBV6-3	TRBJ2-1	14	TRBD1	-	CASSFLTGIDEQFF	TGTGCCAGCAGCTTCCTGACAGGGATCGATGAGCAGTTCTTC
TRBV20-1	TRBJ2-7	14	TRBD1	many	CSASLGQGAYEQYF	TGCAGTGCTAGTTTAGGACAGGGGGCCTACGAGCAGTACTTC
TRBV11-2	TRBJ2-3	15	-	few	CASFGGREVGDTQYF	TGTGCCAGCTTCGGGGGCAGGGAGGTTGGAGATACGCAGTATTTT
TRBV4-1	TRBJ2-7	17	TRBD2	-	CASSTPLGAGAPYEQYF	TGCGCCAGCAGCACCCCATTAGGGGCGGGAGCGCCCTACGAGCAGTACTTC
TRBV3-1	TRBJ2-6	19	-	many	CASSQDTPTENSGANVLTF	TGTGCCAGCAGCCAAGATACCCCAACCGAAAACTCTGGGGCCAACGTCCTGACTTTC
TRBV27	TRBJ2-7	16	TRBD1	-	CASSLLRRDRAREQYF	TGTGCCAGCAGTTTACTGCGCCGGGACAGGGCCCGCGAGCAGTACTTC
TRBV27	TRBJ2-7	16	TRBD2	-	CASSLLTIAGVGEQYF	TGTGCCAGCAGTTTATTGACCATAGCGGGAGTAGGCGAGCAGTACTTC
TRBV13	TRBJ2-5	17	TRBD2	few	CASSVRLAGAGLETQYF	TGTGCCAGCAGCGTGCGACTAGCGGGAGCTGGTTTGGAGACCCAGTACTTC
TRBV7-6	TRBJ2-3	14	TRBD1	few	CASSYNPGQGAEYF	TGTGCCAGCAGCTACAACCCTGGACAGGGGGCAGAGTATTTT
TRBV12-3/TRBV12-4	TRBJ1-1	14	-	-	CASSSQGRNTEAFF	TGTGCCAGCAGTTCACAGGGTCGGAACACTGAAGCTTTCTTT
TRBV5-1	TRBJ1-4	16	TRBD1	-	CASSLDPSRGREKLFF	TGCGCCAGCAGCTTGGACCCATCTAGGGGGCGTGAAAAACTGTTTTTT
TRBV19	TRBJ1-5	14	-	few	CASTLSVSNQPQHF	TGTGCCAGCACACTGTCGGTTAGCAATCAGCCCCAGCATTTT
TRBV12-5	TRBJ2-1	12	-	many	CASGLKGNEQFF	TGTGCTAGTGGTTTGAAGGGTAATGAGCAGTTCTTC
TRBV5-1	TRBJ2-6	17	-	few	CASSFPGEYSGANALTF	TGCGCCAGCAGCTTCCCGGGGGAGTACTCTGGGGCCAACGCCCTGACTTTC
TRBV5-1	TRBJ2-1	15	TRBD2	-	CASSPPSGRDNEQFF	TGCGCCAGCAGCCCCCCTAGCGGGAGGGACAATGAGCAGTTCTTC
TRBV7-2	TRBJ2-5	13	-	many	CASSLWTEETQYF	TGTGCCAGCAGCTTATGGACCGAAGAGACCCAGTACTTC